Listed here are 11 T cell receptor beta chains from one sample, sequenced in a study of T cell repertoires in cytomegalovirus infection. Via MiXCR, TCRdb re-called the reads, giving one row per CDR3 protein. The sample holds over 450,000 distinct CDR3 sequences; roughly 10% are singletons and the top ten take roughly 10%. Input material: PBMCs. These receptors were collected from a human donor in good health (CMV status not recorded). Some clones in this sample may be carry-over from other donors' samples.

This clonotype was seen repeatedly, ten times or more. The chain combines TRBV10-2 with TRBJ1-2; D is possibly TRBD1 (5 bases). Germline values: CDR1 WSHSY, CDR2 SAAADI. The V gene lost 10 bases and the J gene lost 6 bases, with 18 bases spanning the gap. The CDR3 is 13 amino acids. CDR3 nucleotides: TGCGCCACCCACCCTCGGGGCGCTAATGGCTACACCTTC. Amino acids: CATHPRGANGYTF.

The chain recombines TRBV2 with TRBJ2-5; 14 bases agree with TRBD2. With V trimmed by 6 bases and J by 1 base, 7 bases remained unmatched. The CDR3 loop spans 17 amino acids. Looked up from germline, CDR1 is SNHLY and CDR2 is FYNNEI. This CDR3 reads CASSRGLAGVPQETQYF. CDR3 DNA: TGTGCCAGCAGCAGGGGACTAGCGGGGGTTCCCCAAGAGACCCAGTACTTC.

The chain recombines TRBV15 with TRBJ2-1; 10 bases agree with TRBD2. Per the germline V gene, CDR1 is LNHNV and CDR2 is YYDKDF (reference sequence). Unmatched junction bases numbered 12, after V lost 3 bases and J lost 7 bases. The CDR3 runs to 17 residues. The CDR3 is CATSSFPPSGSRNEQFF. CDR3 bases: TGTGCCACCAGCAGCTTCCCTCCTAGCGGGAGTAGGAATGAGCAGTTCTTC.

This clonotype was seen at least ten times. The chain combines TRBV7-2 with TRBJ2-7; 9 bases match TRBD1. The V and J ends lost 5 bases and 7 bases, in that order; junction bases with no gene match: 6. CDR1 and CDR2 (germline): SGHTA, FQGNSA. CDR3 length: 13 residues. The CDR3 reads CASSPTGGAEQYF. Here the CDR3 DNA reads TGTGCCAGCAGCCCGACAGGGGGGGCGGAGCAGTACTTC.

This clonotype was detected many times. This chain connects TRBV7-2 to TRBJ2-2; TRBD1 aligns across 7 bases. The V gene end was trimmed by 0 bases and the J gene end by 1 base; junction bases not matched to a gene: 2. Per germline, CDR1 SGHTA and CDR2 FQGNSA. The CDR3 contains 16 residues. The CDR3 DNA sequence: TGTGCCAGCAGCTTAGCGGCAGGGGGGAACACCGGGGAGCTGTTTTTT. This encodes CASSLAAGGNTGELFF.

This chain joins TRBV12-3 or TRBV12-4 and TRBJ1-6; weak D call: TRBD1 (6 bases). CDR3 length: 15 amino acids. V lost 0 bases, J lost 7 bases, and 10 bases lay in between. CDR3 sequence (DNA): TGTGCCAGCAGTTTAGCTCAGGGGTCAAATTCACCCCTCCACTTT. As protein: CASSLAQGSNSPLHF.

This clonotype appeared many times. V gene TRBV11-1 combines with J gene TRBJ1-2; TRBD1 is a possible D gene (5 bases). Between the trimmed V and J ends, which lost 4 bases and 4 bases, there was a span of 13 bases. The CDR3 spans 14 residues. Germline V lookup: CDR1 SGHAT, CDR2 FQDESV (reference sequence). The CDR3 DNA follows: TGTGCCAGCAGCTACGCAGGGCCCGGCTATGGCTACACCTTC. Translated, it gives CASSYAGPGYGYTF.

This clonotype showed up many times. This rearrangement joins TRBV19 to TRBJ2-7; D is unclear. The CDR3 length is 13 residues. Trimming pared 4 bases from V and 5 bases from J, leaving 12 bases between. The germline gives CDR1 LNHDA, CDR2 SQIVND (reference sequence). This CDR3 is CASSTAVSDEQYF. The CDR3 DNA sequence: TGTGCCAGTAGTACGGCGGTCTCGGACGAGCAGTACTTC.

This clonotype appeared many times. The rearrangement joins TRBV6-5 to TRBJ2-3; 9 bases fit TRBD2. Germline CDR1 MNHEY, CDR2 SVGAGI. The CDR3 consists of 15 residues. J gave up 3 bases and V 0 bases, and 1 base lay outside the gene matches. CDR3 sequence reads: CASSYSRGGTDTQYF. In DNA, the CDR3 is TGTGCCAGCAGTTACTCGCGGGGGGGAACAGATACGCAGTATTTT.

This clonotype occurred many times. CDR3 nucleotide sequence: TGTGCCAGTACTCTAGCGGGAGGGATGAACACCGGGGAGCTGTTTTTT. Its translation is CASTLAGGMNTGELFF. This sequence joins TRBV19 and TRBJ2-2; 12 bases are a match to TRBD2. CDR1 and CDR2 from the germline V gene are LNHDA and SQIVND (reference sequence). Losses at the gene ends were 7 bases for V and 1 base for J; bases not matched to a gene: 4. The CDR3 has 16 amino acids.

This clonotype appeared many times. V is TRBV7-2 and J is TRBJ1-3; D remains ambiguous. The CDR3 is made up of 14 amino acids. Germline V gene sequence: CDR1 SGHTA, CDR2 FQGNSA. V lost 5 bases, J lost 1 base, and 9 bases lay in between. The CDR3 region has the DNA TGTGCCAGCAGCCCGGTCGGGTCTGGAAACACCATATATTTT. It encodes CASSPVGSGNTIYF.